Only one count was recorded for the clone carrying this TCR beta chain. The sample originates from a study of blood T cell repertoires in COVID-19. At the level of the study: COVID-19 samples, acute and convalescent, were from the United States, Italy and Spain. PBMCs, B-cell-depleted T cells, or T cells provided the cDNA or gDNA that made up the material.

Per the authors' pipeline: Reference gene primers were amplified, and this amplification served to estimate nucleated cell counts. Using immunoSEQ multiplex PCR, the repertoire was profiled, and TCRdb retains in-frame clones only, with some absent. That table supplies the V and J calls and clone size; D and trimming were determined from the DNA. The sample has fewer than 300,000 clones; approximately 82% are singletons. Looked up from germline, CDR1 is WSHSY and CDR2 is SAAADI. CDR3 length: 15 amino acids. The V end was cut by 2 bases, the J end by 1 base, with 8 bases between. The sample was peripheral blood. The genes are TRBV10-2 and TRBJ1-4; unclear D gene. The source is a man at least 80 years old with acute or convalescent COVID-19. CDR3 amino acids: CASSETRITNEKLFF. The CDR3 nucleotides are TGCGCCAGCAGTGAGACGCGGATAACTAATGAAAAACTGTTTTTT.